This TCR beta chain is drawn from a study of T cell responses to AZD1222 COVID-19 vaccine. Whole-study results and caveats: Spike regions recognized by vaccine-associated CD4 TCRs spanned the protein, led by 160-218 and 743-854. An increase in Spike-specific TCR breadth and depth was observed after two AZD1222 doses. Sampling that yielded the repertoires occurred only after the peak T cell response.

This clone has a handful of counts. Its antigen is undetermined. V shed 5 bases and J shed 0 bases, with 17 bases lying between them. The CDR3 totals 17 residues. CDR1 and CDR2 (germline): SGHVS, FNYEAQ. Assay: immunoSEQ multiplex PCR; the TCRdb copy retains only in-frame clones and omits some. The repertoire holds more than 150,000 clones, with 85% to 90% as singletons. V is TRBV7-6 and J is TRBJ1-3, with D possibly matching TRBD1 (6 bases). The TCR sequence derives from an adult in good health. Sequences were derived from peripheral blood, sampled on day 0 of AZD1222 vaccination. This CDR3 is CASSLGAGAFSGNTIYF. DNA of the CDR3: TGTGCCAGCAGCCTAGGGGCGGGGGCTTTCTCTGGAAACACCATATATTTT. The full variable domain, with the rest looked up from reference TRBV7-6 and TRBJ1-3, is GAGVSQSPRYKVTKRGQDVALRCDPISGHVSLYWYRQALGQGPEFLTYFNYEAQQDKSGLPNDRFSAERPEGSISTLTIQRTEQRDSAMYRCASSLGAGAFSGNTIYFGEGSWLTVV.